A selection of T cell receptor beta chains follows, all from one sample in a study of blood T cells in healthy people across ages. TCRdb processed the 5' RACE reads anew with MiXCR; each CDR3 protein has one entry. Among about 1.5 million distinct CDR3 sequences listed, approximately 42% were seen once. Sequencing input: blood. The receptors come from a young woman in good health. Both conserved end residues are part of each CDR3. Each record gives: J gene, clone size, V gene, D gene, CDR3 protein, CDR3 DNA. A D gene is named only where the DNA matches it firmly. Expanded clones get a size class; other rows say once, few or many, or leave the size out.

>TRBJ2-5|NA|TRBV11-2|TRBD2
CASSASGSFGEQYF
TGTGCCAGCTCCGCTAGCGGGAGCTTTGGGGAGCAGTACTTC
>TRBJ2-5|once|TRBV29-1|NA
CSVAARKETQYF
TGCAGCGTTGCAGCGAGGAAAGAGACCCAGTACTTC
>TRBJ2-3|NA|TRBV7-8|NA
CASSANYGEDTQYF
TGTGCCAGCAGCGCCAATTACGGGGAAGATACGCAGTATTTT
>TRBJ2-2|NA|TRBV9|NA
CASGGLNTGELFF
TGTGCCAGCGGGGGGCTGAACACCGGGGAGCTGTTTTTT
>TRBJ1-1|NA|TRBV30|NA
CAQEGGVGNTEAFF
TGTGCCCAAGAGGGCGGTGTAGGGAACACTGAAGCTTTCTTT
>TRBJ2-3|NA|TRBV9|NA
CASSAYATHTDTQYF
TGTGCCAGCAGCGCCTACGCCACTCACACAGATACGCAGTATTTT
>TRBJ1-4|NA|TRBV20-1|TRBD1
CSARFAGTGVEKLFF
TGCAGTGCTAGGTTCGCCGGGACAGGGGTTGAAAAACTGTTTTTT
>TRBJ2-1|NA|TRBV14|NA
CASSQDMRDIYNEQFF
TGTGCCAGCAGCCAAGATATGCGGGATATATACAATGAGCAGTTCTTC
>TRBJ2-1|many|TRBV20-1|TRBD2
CSARDGTSGLKGHEQFF
TGCAGTGCTAGGGACGGGACTAGCGGTCTGAAAGGGCATGAGCAGTTCTTC
>TRBJ1-2|NA|TRBV4-1|NA
CASSREGVPGIANYGYTF
TGCGCCAGCAGCCGAGAAGGAGTTCCGGGAATAGCTAACTATGGCTACACCTTC
>TRBJ2-3|few|TRBV4-1|NA
CASSQVDSRLNYDTQYF
TGCGCCAGCAGCCAAGTTGACAGCCGATTAAATTATGATACGCAGTATTTT
>TRBJ2-5|NA|TRBV9|TRBD2
CASSVNTSGGGETQYF
TGTGCCAGCAGCGTAAATACAAGTGGGGGGGGAGAGACCCAGTACTTC
>TRBJ2-2|NA|TRBV20-1|NA
CSARVESGELFF
TGCAGTGCTAGAGTAGAAAGCGGGGAGCTGTTTTTT
>TRBJ2-4|NA|TRBV9|NA
CASGSGAKNIQYF
TGTGCCAGCGGTTCTGGAGCCAAAAACATTCAGTACTTC
>TRBJ1-2|few|TRBV20-1|NA
CSAREGRGLSGYTF
TGCAGTGCTAGAGAGGGGAGGGGCCTAAGTGGCTACACCTTC
>TRBJ2-7|few|TRBV20-1|TRBD2
CSARDLLAGSYEQYF
TGCAGTGCTAGAGATTTACTAGCGGGGTCCTACGAGCAGTACTTC
>TRBJ2-1|NA|TRBV3-1|NA
CASSSTGSPSYNERFF
TGTGCCAGCAGCAGCACAGGGAGCCCTTCCTACAATGAGCGGTTCTTC
>TRBJ2-5|NA|TRBV5-1|NA
CASSLAAGLETQYF
TGCGCCAGCAGCTTGGCAGCTGGGTTGGAGACCCAGTACTTC
>TRBJ2-1|few|TRBV2|NA
CASRSPPFNEQFF
TGTGCCAGCAGATCCCCTCCCTTCAATGAGCAGTTCTTC
>TRBJ2-2|NA|TRBV7-9|NA
CASSPIRGNTGELFF
TGTGCCAGCAGCCCGATTAGGGGAAACACCGGGGAGCTGTTTTTT
>TRBJ2-1|NA|TRBV20-1|TRBD1
CSASTGGLYNEQFF
TGCAGTGCTAGTACAGGGGGTCTCTACAATGAGCAGTTCTTC
>TRBJ1-5|NA|TRBV20-1|NA
CSASLSNQPQHF
TGCAGTGCTAGTTTGAGTAATCAGCCCCAGCATTTT
>TRBJ1-5|NA|TRBV20-1|NA
CSARVLDTSNQPQHF
TGCAGTGCTAGAGTTTTGGACACTAGCAATCAGCCCCAGCATTTT
>TRBJ2-4|many|TRBV20-1|NA
CSASSLAKNIQYF
TGCAGTGCTTCGAGTCTAGCCAAAAACATTCAGTACTTC
>TRBJ2-7|NA|TRBV12-3/TRBV12-4|NA
CASSPGERILYNEQYF
TGTGCCAGCAGTCCCGGGGAGCGGATACTATACAATGAGCAGTACTTC
>TRBJ2-7|NA|TRBV4-2|NA
CASSQGIAVASEQYF
TGTGCCAGCAGCCAAGGGATAGCGGTTGCGAGTGAGCAGTACTTC
>TRBJ2-5|few|TRBV4-3|NA
CASSQEAATTRETQYF
TGCGCCAGCAGCCAAGAAGCAGCGACTACTCGAGAGACCCAGTACTTC
>TRBJ2-5|NA|TRBV20-1|TRBD2
CSAREVTSGSIDNEQYF
TGCAGTGCTAGAGAAGTCACTAGCGGGAGTATAGACAATGAGCAGTACTTC
>TRBJ2-7|NA|TRBV24-1|NA
CATSEKGGSSYNEQYF
TGTGCCACCAGTGAGAAAGGGGGGAGCTCCTACAATGAGCAGTACTTC
>TRBJ2-7|few|TRBV6-2/TRBV6-3|TRBD2
CASHLAGAAKQYF
TGTGCCAGCCATCTAGCGGGAGCGGCCAAGCAGTACTTC
>TRBJ1-2|NA|TRBV6-1|NA
CAALPEGSYGYTF
TGTGCCGCCCTGCCCGAGGGTAGCTATGGCTACACCTTC
>TRBJ2-1|NA|TRBV6-4|TRBD2
CATTRTSGEDNEQFF
TGTGCCACCACAAGGACTAGCGGGGAGGACAATGAGCAGTTCTTC
>TRBJ1-4|few|TRBV12-3/TRBV12-4|TRBD1
CASSQGQGRGEKLFF
TGTGCCAGCAGTCAGGGACAGGGGCGAGGTGAAAAACTGTTTTTT
>TRBJ1-1|few|TRBV14|TRBD1
CASSQEDRYAATEAFF
TGTGCCAGCAGCCAAGAGGACAGGTATGCCGCGACTGAAGCTTTCTTT
>TRBJ1-1|NA|TRBV15|NA
CATSRVGDGSLNTEAFF
TGTGCCACCAGCAGGGTAGGTGACGGATCACTTAACACTGAAGCTTTCTTT
>TRBJ1-1|NA|TRBV28|NA
CANSLYGNMNTEAFF
TGTGCCAACAGTTTATATGGTAACATGAACACTGAAGCTTTCTTT
>TRBJ2-7|many|TRBV20-1|NA
CSARGGTEQYF
TGCAGTGCTAGAGGGGGAACCGAGCAGTACTTC
>TRBJ1-2|few|TRBV20-1|NA
CSAVRVNYGYTF
TGCAGTGCTGTCAGGGTTAACTATGGCTACACCTTC
>TRBJ1-1|NA|TRBV5-1|NA
CASSSQGPGNTEAFF
TGCGCCAGCAGCTCACAGGGACCGGGCAACACTGAAGCTTTCTTT
>TRBJ1-1|few|TRBV4-2|NA
CASSREGKSEYTEAFF
TGTGCCAGCAGCCGAGAGGGGAAGTCGGAGTACACTGAAGCTTTCTTT
>TRBJ2-3|NA|TRBV10-3|TRBD2
CAISERTSGSTGTQYF
TGTGCCATCAGTGAGAGGACTAGCGGGAGCACAGGTACGCAGTATTTT
>TRBJ1-2|NA|TRBV24-1|NA
CATSDAADPNYGYTF
TGTGCCACCAGTGACGCGGCGGACCCTAACTATGGCTACACCTTC
>TRBJ2-5|few|TRBV4-1|NA
CASSQDRGQGFGTQYF
TGCGCCAGCAGCCAAGATCGCGGGCAGGGGTTCGGGACCCAGTACTTC
>TRBJ2-7|NA|TRBV12-3/TRBV12-4|NA
CASSLVLSTYNEQYF
TGTGCCAGCAGTTTAGTACTCAGCACCTACAATGAGCAGTACTTC
>TRBJ1-2|NA|TRBV18|TRBD1
CASSPTTGDNSYTF
TGTGCCAGCTCACCTACGACAGGGGACAATAGCTACACCTTC
>TRBJ2-3|NA|TRBV27|TRBD1
CASSFVRGPTDTQYF
TGTGCCAGCAGTTTTGTCAGGGGGCCCACAGATACGCAGTATTTT
>TRBJ2-1|many|TRBV4-3|TRBD2
CASSQDSRAGGSTYNEQFF
TGCGCCAGCAGCCAAGATTCAAGAGCGGGGGGCTCAACCTACAATGAGCAGTTCTTC
>TRBJ2-1|NA|TRBV20-1|NA
CSIKPSEQFF
TGCAGCATAAAACCCTCTGAGCAGTTCTTC
>TRBJ1-1|NA|TRBV12-3/TRBV12-4|NA
CASTLGGRSTEAFF
TGTGCCAGCACCTTGGGGGGCCGTAGCACTGAAGCTTTCTTT
>TRBJ2-7|few|TRBV5-1|TRBD2
CASSSGTSGPPVYEQYF
TGCGCCAGCAGCTCCGGGACTAGCGGGCCCCCCGTCTACGAGCAGTACTTC
>TRBJ1-2|NA|TRBV5-1|NA
CASSSVTGFGGYTF
TGCGCCAGCAGCTCGGTTACAGGGTTTGGTGGCTACACCTTC